These 2 T cell receptor beta chains came from one sample sequenced in a study of T cells after yellow fever vaccination. TCRdb fed the 5' RACE reads into MiXCR, producing one record per CDR3 protein. The table records 320,000 or so distinct CDR3 sequences, 8% to 9.5% of them present only once. This specimen was PBMCs, taken more than 40 days after the first yellow fever vaccination. The receptors were gathered from a man aged 18 to 30 who received the YFV17D yellow fever vaccine.

This clonotype was counted a few times. This sequence joins TRBV12-3 or TRBV12-4 and TRBJ1-1, with D unresolved. V lost 6 bases, J lost 0 bases, and 11 bases lay in between. The CDR3 extends over 14 amino acids. CDR3: CASSLFQLNTEAFF. The CDR3 nucleotides read TGTGCCAGCAGCCTATTTCAACTGAACACTGAAGCTTTCTTT.

This clonotype was counted a few times. The chain employs TRBV9 and TRBJ1-6; D unresolved. This CDR3 is built from 18 residues. Germline loops: CDR1 SGDLS, CDR2 YYNGEE. V was clipped by 3 bases and J by 5 bases, with 21 bases between them. In DNA form, the CDR3 reads TGTGCCAGCAGCGAATCAGGACGTGCTTCAGAAGATAATTCACCCCTCCACTTT. The encoded protein is CASSESGRASEDNSPLHF.